A selection of T cell receptor beta chains follows, all from one sample in a study of T cells in Graves' hyperthyroidism and ophthalmopathy. Each CDR3 protein gets one entry after TCRdb re-called the multiplex PCR reads with MiXCR. The table lists hundreds of thousands of distinct CDR3 sequences, around 20% of them singletons. Sequencing used blood. These receptors were obtained from a man aged 40-55 years with Graves' ophthalmopathy. The CDR3 runs from the conserved cysteine through the conserved F or W. The D gene is left open where the match is weak. Size values are once, few and many counts, or a class for expanded clones, and some rows have none.

V gene	J gene	D gene	clone size	CDR3 length	CDR3 DNA	CDR3 protein
TRBV18	TRBJ2-2	.	few	14	TGTGCCAGCTCACCAGGGGAAAACACCGGGGAGCTGTTTTTT	CASSPGENTGELFF
TRBV7-2	TRBJ2-6	TRBD2	.	17	TGTGCCAGCAGCCGACTAGCGGGGGTCTCTGGGGCCAACGTCCTGACTTTC	CASSRLAGVSGANVLTF
TRBV15	TRBJ2-5	.	few	15	TGTGCCACCAGCAGAGATAGAACTATAGGGGAGACCCAGTACTTC	CATSRDRTIGETQYF
TRBV15	TRBJ1-1	.	few	12	TGTGCCACCAGCAGAGGGGCGGTTGAAGCTTTCTTT	CATSRGAVEAFF
TRBV4-3	TRBJ2-7	.	few	15	TGCGCCAGCAGCCAAGTTGCGACGGGAGCCTACGAGCAGTACTTC	CASSQVATGAYEQYF
TRBV2	TRBJ2-2	.	few	13	TGTGCCAGCAGGGCAGGGCGGGACGGGGAGCTGTTTTTT	CASRAGRDGELFF
TRBV19	TRBJ1-6	.	once	16	TGTGCCAGTAGGTATTTCCGGGACGCCGGTAATTCACCCCTCCACTTT	CASRYFRDAGNSPLHF
TRBV20-1	TRBJ2-1	.	many	12	TGCAGTGCTAGAGATCCGGGCAATGAGCAGTTCTTC	CSARDPGNEQFF
TRBV29-1	TRBJ1-1	.	few	14	TGCAGCATCCAGGTTATAAATCTGAACACTGAAGCTTTCTTT	CSIQVINLNTEAFF
TRBV7-3	TRBJ2-3	TRBD2	.	16	TGTGCCAGCAGTCCCGGGGCCCAGCGGGGAGGAGATACGCAGTATTTT	CASSPGAQRGGDTQYF
TRBV6-5	TRBJ1-1	.	few	17	TGTGCCAGCAGTTATACGGCAGAATCCCTGCTGAACACTGAAGCTTTCTTT	CASSYTAESLLNTEAFF
TRBV20-1	TRBJ2-1	TRBD2	.	17	TGCAGTGCGCCTCTACCGGGACTAGCGGGCCAGGGAGGTGAGCAGTTCTTC	CSAPLPGLAGQGGEQFF
TRBV6-2/TRBV6-3	TRBJ2-3	TRBD2	.	14	TGTGCCAGCAATTTAGCGGGGGGAGCAGATACGCAGTATTTT	CASNLAGGADTQYF
TRBV7-6	TRBJ1-3	.	.	18	TGTGCCAGCAGCTTAAGAGGAACTCAGAGCTCCTCTGGAAACACCATATATTTT	CASSLRGTQSSSGNTIYF
TRBV6-1	TRBJ1-5	.	few	13	TGTGCCAGCAGATTGGACGTCAATCAGCCCCAGCATTTT	CASRLDVNQPQHF
TRBV2	TRBJ2-3	.	few	10	TGTGCCAGCACGAGGAATACGCAGTATTTT	CASTRNTQYF
TRBV28	TRBJ2-4	.	many	14	TGTGCCAGCAGTTTAGTAGGAGGGGACGGCATTCAGTACTTC	CASSLVGGDGIQYF
TRBV6-1	TRBJ2-7	.	many	16	TGTGCCAGCATCCCCCGGGGGCCTAAGGGATCCTACGAGCAGTACTTC	CASIPRGPKGSYEQYF
TRBV15	TRBJ1-2	.	.	13	TGTGCCACCAGCGCCTACAGGGACGGCGGCTACACCTTC	CATSAYRDGGYTF
TRBV7-2	TRBJ1-1	TRBD1	.	14	TGTGCCAGCAGCTCCCCGACAGGGATTACTGAAGCTTTCTTT	CASSSPTGITEAFF
TRBV18	TRBJ1-2	.	many	15	TGTGCCACCCATAAACTGCGGAGCTCTAACTATGGCTACACCTTC	CATHKLRSSNYGYTF
TRBV7-9	TRBJ1-1	.	.	14	TGTGCCAGCAGCTTCACCCCGCCTGGGACGTTGGCTTTCTTT	CASSFTPPGTLAFF
TRBV7-6	TRBJ2-1	TRBD1	.	15	TGTGCCAGCAGCTTAGGCAGGGGGCGTAACAATGAGCAGTTCTTC	CASSLGRGRNNEQFF
TRBV12-3/TRBV12-4	TRBJ1-1	.	.	16	TGTGCCAGCAGCCTCGGAGTTGGACTGAGAAACACTGAAGCTTTCTTT	CASSLGVGLRNTEAFF
TRBV5-4	TRBJ2-1	TRBD2	.	16	TGTGCCAGCAGCTTGGGTGGGACTAGCACCAGGGATGAGCAGTTCTTC	CASSLGGTSTRDEQFF
TRBV2	TRBJ2-1	.	few	13	TGTGCCAGCAGTGGCTCGGCGAGGGATGAGCAGTTCTTC	CASSGSARDEQFF
TRBV12-3/TRBV12-4	TRBJ2-2	.	.	14	TGTGCCAGCAGTTACTCGACCGTTACCGGGGAGCTGTTTTTT	CASSYSTVTGELFF
TRBV2	TRBJ1-4	.	many	16	TGTGCCAGCAGTTTGTCCCCGTATGGTCGGGATGTGAAACTGTTTTTT	CASSLSPYGRDVKLFF
TRBV27	TRBJ2-3	.	many	15	TGTGCCAGCAGGATCGCTAGCGTGAGCACAGATACGCAGTATTTT	CASRIASVSTDTQYF
TRBV20-1	TRBJ1-1	.	many	16	TGCAGTGCTCCCTGGTTGGGCAAATCCATGAACACTGAAGCTTTCTTT	CSAPWLGKSMNTEAFF
TRBV18	TRBJ1-6	TRBD1	.	15	TGTGCCAGCTCACCGACGACAGGGTCTAGTTCACCCCTCCACTTT	CASSPTTGSSSPLHF
TRBV30	TRBJ2-3	.	few	13	TGTGCCCGGAGTGAGTCCGGCACAGATACGCAGTATTTT	CARSESGTDTQYF
TRBV12-3/TRBV12-4	TRBJ2-1	.	many	16	TGTGCCAGCAGCCTCCAATCTAGGGCGACCTACAATGAGCAGTTCTTC	CASSLQSRATYNEQFF
TRBV27	TRBJ2-3	.	few	16	TGTGCCAGCAGTTCCCGCGGCATCCCTAGCACAGATACGCAGTATTTT	CASSSRGIPSTDTQYF
TRBV2	TRBJ2-7	.	.	14	TGTGCCAGCACCCCTTCAGGGCTTTCCTACGAGCAGTACTTC	CASTPSGLSYEQYF
TRBV7-6	TRBJ2-5	.	few	16	TGTGCCAGCAGCCCCCTTAGTGCGACAATTCAAGAGACCCAGTACTTC	CASSPLSATIQETQYF
TRBV5-8	TRBJ1-2	.	.	14	TGTGCCAGCAGCCAAGGGGGAGGGGGACGCGGCTACACCTTC	CASSQGGGGRGYTF
TRBV6-2/TRBV6-3	TRBJ1-5	.	.	16	TGTGCCAGCAGCAAGGACCCCGGAGGTGGCAATCAGCCCCAGCATTTT	CASSKDPGGGNQPQHF
TRBV2	TRBJ2-7	.	few	14	TGTGCCAGCACCTTCGGGGGATACTACTACGAGCAGTACTTC	CASTFGGYYYEQYF
TRBV7-3	TRBJ1-1	.	many	12	TGTGCCAGCAGCTTAATGGGGGGAAAAGCTTTCTTT	CASSLMGGKAFF
TRBV20-1	TRBJ2-1	.	many	18	TGCAGTGCTAGAGATCAGAGGGGGGGACGGCTACTCAACAATGAGCAGTTCTTC	CSARDQRGGRLLNNEQFF
TRBV7-8	TRBJ1-1	.	many	14	TGTGCCAGCAGCTCCGGACTCCGGGGCACTGAAGCTTTCTTT	CASSSGLRGTEAFF
TRBV9	TRBJ2-1	TRBD2	few	19	TGTGCCAGCAGCGTAGTGGGACTAGCGGGAGGGCCCTCCTACAATGAGCAGTTCTTC	CASSVVGLAGGPSYNEQFF
TRBV3-1	TRBJ2-3	TRBD2	many	17	TGTGCCAGCAGCCAATTCGGTCTAGCGGACCGCACAGATACGCAGTATTTT	CASSQFGLADRTDTQYF
TRBV3-1	TRBJ2-1	.	many	15	TGTGCCAGCAGCCAAGACAGGGGAATTCACAATGAGCAGTTCTTC	CASSQDRGIHNEQFF
TRBV4-3	TRBJ2-7	.	.	14	TGCGCCAGCAGCAACTACGGGGGAGCCTACGAGCAGTACTTC	CASSNYGGAYEQYF
TRBV4-1	TRBJ2-5	TRBD2	few	13	TGCGCCAGCAGCCAATGGCGGGGGGAGACCCAGTACTTC	CASSQWRGETQYF
TRBV7-3	TRBJ2-1	TRBD2	many	15	TGTGCCAGCAGCTTATCGGGAGGGTTTTACAATGAGCAGTTCTTC	CASSLSGGFYNEQFF
TRBV6-1	TRBJ2-7	.	few	13	TGTGCCAGCACCCCTACCAGCTCCTACGAGCAGTACTTC	CASTPTSSYEQYF
TRBV30	TRBJ2-1	TRBD2	.	14	TGTGCCTGGAGAAGCGGGAACTCCTACAATGAGCAGTTCTTC	CAWRSGNSYNEQFF
TRBV7-9	TRBJ2-7	.	.	12	TGTGCCAGAAGCCTCCGGGGTTACGAGCAGTACTTC	CARSLRGYEQYF
TRBV6-2/TRBV6-3	TRBJ1-1	.	few	15	TGTGCCAGCAGCTTTCATGAGGGAATGAACACTGAAGCTTTCTTT	CASSFHEGMNTEAFF
TRBV12-3/TRBV12-4	TRBJ2-1	TRBD2	many	13	TGTGCCAGCAAAGTAGCGGGAGACAATGAGCAGTTCTTC	CASKVAGDNEQFF
TRBV5-5	TRBJ2-7	.	few	15	TGTGCCAGCAGCTTGACACTGACGGGCTCCTACGAGCAGTACTTC	CASSLTLTGSYEQYF
TRBV7-2	TRBJ2-5	.	many	13	TGTGCCAGCAGCCCCAATATGCGTGAGACCCAGTACTTC	CASSPNMRETQYF
TRBV5-1	TRBJ1-2	.	many	14	TGCGCCAGCAGCTTGGCCGACAGGAACTATGGCTACACCTTC	CASSLADRNYGYTF
TRBV20-1	TRBJ1-6	.	few	14	TGCAGTGCTAGGGGGCTAGGAAATAATTCACCCCTCCACTTT	CSARGLGNNSPLHF
TRBV12-3/TRBV12-4	TRBJ2-1	TRBD2	few	15	TGTGCCAGCACCATCAGCGGGGGGAGGTACAATGAGCAGTTCTTC	CASTISGGRYNEQFF
TRBV5-1	TRBJ2-1	TRBD2	.	16	TGCACCAGCAGCTTGATGCTAGCGGGGCCCTACAATGAGCAGTTCTTC	CTSSLMLAGPYNEQFF
TRBV11-3	TRBJ2-3	.	many	13	TGTGCCAGCAGCTTACTAAGCACAGATACGCAGTATTTT	CASSLLSTDTQYF